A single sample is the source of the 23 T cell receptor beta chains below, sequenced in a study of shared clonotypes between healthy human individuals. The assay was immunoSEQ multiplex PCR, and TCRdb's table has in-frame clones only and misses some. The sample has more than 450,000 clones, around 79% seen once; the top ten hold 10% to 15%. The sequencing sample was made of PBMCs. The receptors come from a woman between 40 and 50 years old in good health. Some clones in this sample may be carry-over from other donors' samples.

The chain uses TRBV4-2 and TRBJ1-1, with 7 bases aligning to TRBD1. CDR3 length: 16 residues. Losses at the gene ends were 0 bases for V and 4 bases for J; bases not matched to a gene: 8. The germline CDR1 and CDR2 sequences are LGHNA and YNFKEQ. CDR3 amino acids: CASSQDRGRGFTEAFF. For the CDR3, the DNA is TGTGCCAGCAGCCAAGATCGGGGCAGGGGGTTCACTGAAGCTTTCTTT.

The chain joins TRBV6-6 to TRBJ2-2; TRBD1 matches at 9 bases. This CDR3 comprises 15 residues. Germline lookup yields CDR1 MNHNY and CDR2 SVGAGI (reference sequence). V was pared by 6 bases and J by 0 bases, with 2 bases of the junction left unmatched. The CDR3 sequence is CASSRDRANTGELFF. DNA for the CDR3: TGTGCCAGCAGCAGGGACAGGGCGAACACCGGGGAGCTGTTTTTT.

In DNA, the CDR3 is TGTGCCAGCAGCAGACCTAGCACAGATACGCAGTATTTT. It yields the protein CASSRPSTDTQYF. This sequence joins TRBV7-2 and TRBJ2-3; D ambiguous. In germline, CDR1 is SGHTA, CDR2 FQGNSA. V was cut by 5 bases and J by 0 bases, with 6 bases left in between. The CDR3 runs to 13 residues.

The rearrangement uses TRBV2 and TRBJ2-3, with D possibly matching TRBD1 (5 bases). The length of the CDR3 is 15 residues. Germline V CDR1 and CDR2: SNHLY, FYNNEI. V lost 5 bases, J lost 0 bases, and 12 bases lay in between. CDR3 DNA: TGTGCCAGCAGTAAGCAGGGAAGTAGCACAGATACGCAGTATTTT. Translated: CASSKQGSSTDTQYF.

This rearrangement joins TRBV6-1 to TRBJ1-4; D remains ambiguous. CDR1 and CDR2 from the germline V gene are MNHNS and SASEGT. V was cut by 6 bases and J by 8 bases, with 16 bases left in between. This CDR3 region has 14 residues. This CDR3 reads CASRAGYFGEKLFF. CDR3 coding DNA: TGTGCCAGCAGAGCGGGATACTTTGGGGAAAAACTGTTTTTT.

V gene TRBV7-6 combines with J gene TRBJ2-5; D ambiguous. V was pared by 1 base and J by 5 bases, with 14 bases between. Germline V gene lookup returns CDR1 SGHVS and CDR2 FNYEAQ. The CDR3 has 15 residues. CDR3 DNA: TGTGCCAGCAGCTTAGTTACAGTGGGAATGGAGACCCAGTACTTC. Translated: CASSLVTVGMETQYF.

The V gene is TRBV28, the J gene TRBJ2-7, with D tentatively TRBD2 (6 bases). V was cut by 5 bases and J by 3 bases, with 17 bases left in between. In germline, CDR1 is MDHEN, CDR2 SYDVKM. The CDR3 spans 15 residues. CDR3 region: CASSSQVAGRYEQYF. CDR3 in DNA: TGTGCCAGCAGTAGTCAGGTGGCGGGACGCTACGAGCAGTACTTC.

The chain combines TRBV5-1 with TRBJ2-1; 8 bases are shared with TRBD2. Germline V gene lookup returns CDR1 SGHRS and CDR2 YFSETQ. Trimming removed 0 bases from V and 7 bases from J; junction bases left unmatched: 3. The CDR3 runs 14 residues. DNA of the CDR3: TGCGCCAGCAGCTTGGTACGGGAGGGGAATGAGCAGTTCTTC. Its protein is CASSLVREGNEQFF.

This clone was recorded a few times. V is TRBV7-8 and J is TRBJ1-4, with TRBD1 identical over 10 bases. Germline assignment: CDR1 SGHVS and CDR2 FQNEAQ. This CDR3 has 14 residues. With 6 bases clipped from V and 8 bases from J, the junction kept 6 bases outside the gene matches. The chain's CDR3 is CASRMGTGDEKLFF. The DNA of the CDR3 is TGTGCCAGCAGGATGGGGACAGGGGACGAAAAACTGTTTTTT.

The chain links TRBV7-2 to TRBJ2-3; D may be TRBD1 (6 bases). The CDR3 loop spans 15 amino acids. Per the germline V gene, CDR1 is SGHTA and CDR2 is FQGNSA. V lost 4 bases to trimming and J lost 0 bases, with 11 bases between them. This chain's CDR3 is CASSSRTASTDTQYF. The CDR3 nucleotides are TGTGCCAGCAGCTCCCGGACAGCAAGCACAGATACGCAGTATTTT.

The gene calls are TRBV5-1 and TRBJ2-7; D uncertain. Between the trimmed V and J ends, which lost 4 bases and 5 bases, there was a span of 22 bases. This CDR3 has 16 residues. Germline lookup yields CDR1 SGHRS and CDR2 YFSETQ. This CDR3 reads CASSRDPATELHEQYF. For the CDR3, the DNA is TGCGCCAGCAGCCGCGACCCAGCGACCGAGCTCCACGAGCAGTACTTC.

CDR3 amino acids: CASSERTGNTEAFF. The CDR3 nucleotides read TGTGCCAGCAGTGAGCGGACAGGTAACACTGAAGCTTTCTTT. V is TRBV25-1 and J is TRBJ1-1, with TRBD1 matching 7 bases. Germline CDR1 reads MGHDK; CDR2 reads SYGVNS. The trim removed 3 bases at V and 2 bases at J, leaving 3 bases unmatched. The CDR3 totals 14 residues.

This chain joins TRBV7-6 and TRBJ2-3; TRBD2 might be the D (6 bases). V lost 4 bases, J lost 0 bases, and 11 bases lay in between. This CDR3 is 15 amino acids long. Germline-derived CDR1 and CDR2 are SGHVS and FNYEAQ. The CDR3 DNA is TGTGCCAGCAGCTCGGGACTCTATAGCACAGATACGCAGTATTTT. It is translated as CASSSGLYSTDTQYF.

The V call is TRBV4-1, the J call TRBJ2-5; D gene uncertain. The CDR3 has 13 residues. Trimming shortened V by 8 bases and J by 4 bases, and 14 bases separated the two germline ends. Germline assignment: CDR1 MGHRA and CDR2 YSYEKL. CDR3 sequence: CASVRGPLETQYF. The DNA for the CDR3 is TGCGCCAGCGTTAGAGGCCCCCTAGAGACCCAGTACTTC.

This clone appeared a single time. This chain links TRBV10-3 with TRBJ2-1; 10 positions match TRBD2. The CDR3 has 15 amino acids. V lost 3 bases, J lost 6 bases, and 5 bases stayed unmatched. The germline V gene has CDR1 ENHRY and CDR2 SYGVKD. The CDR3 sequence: CAISEGLAGVNEQFF. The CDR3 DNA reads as TGTGCCATCAGTGAAGGGCTAGCGGGAGTCAATGAGCAGTTCTTC.

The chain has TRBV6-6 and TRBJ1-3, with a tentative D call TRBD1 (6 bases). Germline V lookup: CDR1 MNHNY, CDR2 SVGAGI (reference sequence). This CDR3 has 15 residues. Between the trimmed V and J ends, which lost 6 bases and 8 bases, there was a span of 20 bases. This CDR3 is CASSPVGWGPDTIYF. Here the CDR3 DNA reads TGTGCCAGCAGCCCCGTGGGTTGGGGGCCGGACACCATATATTTT.

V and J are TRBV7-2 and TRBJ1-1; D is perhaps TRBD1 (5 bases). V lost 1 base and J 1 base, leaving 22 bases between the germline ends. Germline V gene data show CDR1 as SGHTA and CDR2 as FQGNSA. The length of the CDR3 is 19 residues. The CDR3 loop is CASSLVSGRYIGENTEAFF. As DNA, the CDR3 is TGTGCCAGCAGCTTAGTGTCCGGACGCTACATAGGGGAGAACACTGAAGCTTTCTTT.

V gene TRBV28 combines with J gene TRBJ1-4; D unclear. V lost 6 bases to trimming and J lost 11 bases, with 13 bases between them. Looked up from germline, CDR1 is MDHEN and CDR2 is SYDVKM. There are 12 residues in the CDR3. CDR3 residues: CASSPSLTKLFF. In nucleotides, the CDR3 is TGTGCCAGCAGCCCAAGCCTAACTAAACTGTTTTTT. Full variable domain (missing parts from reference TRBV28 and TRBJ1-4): DVKVTQSSRYLVKRTGEKVFLECVQDMDHENMFWYRQDPGLGLRLIYFSYDVKMKEKGDIPEGYSVSREKKERFSLILESASTNQTSMYLCASSPSLTKLFFGSGTQLSVL.

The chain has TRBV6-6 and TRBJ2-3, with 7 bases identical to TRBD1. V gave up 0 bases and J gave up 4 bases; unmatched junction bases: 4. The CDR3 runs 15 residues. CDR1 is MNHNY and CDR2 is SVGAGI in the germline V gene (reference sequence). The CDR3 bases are TGTGCCAGCAGTTACTCGCGACAGGGCGCAGATACGCAGTATTTT. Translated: CASSYSRQGADTQYF.

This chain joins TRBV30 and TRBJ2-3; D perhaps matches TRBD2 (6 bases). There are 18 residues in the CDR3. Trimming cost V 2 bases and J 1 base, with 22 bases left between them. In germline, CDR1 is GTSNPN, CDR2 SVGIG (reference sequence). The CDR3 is CAWSLLPPMERGTDTQYF. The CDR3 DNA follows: TGTGCCTGGAGTCTCCTCCCCCCAATGGAGCGGGGCACAGATACGCAGTATTTT.

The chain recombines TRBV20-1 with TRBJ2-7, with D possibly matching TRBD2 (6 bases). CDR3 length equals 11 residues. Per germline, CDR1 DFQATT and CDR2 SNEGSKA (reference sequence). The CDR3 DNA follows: TGCGCCGCGGGGATCAACTACGAGCAGTACTTC. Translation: CAAGINYEQYF.

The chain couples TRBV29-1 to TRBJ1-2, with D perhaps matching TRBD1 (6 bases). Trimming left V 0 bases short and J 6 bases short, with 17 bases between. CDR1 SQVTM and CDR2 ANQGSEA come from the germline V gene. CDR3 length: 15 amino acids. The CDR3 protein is CSVEDLKRGWDGYTF. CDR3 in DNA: TGCAGCGTTGAAGATCTGAAGAGGGGGTGGGATGGCTACACCTTC.

CDR3 DNA: TGTGCCAGTGGGACTAGCGGGGTCCGGGACACCGGGGAGCTGTTTTTT. It yields the protein CASGTSGVRDTGELFF. The chain has TRBV19 and TRBJ2-2; TRBD2 matches 13 bases. The CDR3 is 16 residues long. Germline assignment: CDR1 LNHDA and CDR2 SQIVND (reference sequence). J was trimmed by 3 bases and V by 8 bases; bases with no gene match: 6.